These T cell receptor beta chains were read from a single sample in a study of graft-versus-host responses after intestinal transplantation. Using immunoSEQ multiplex PCR, the repertoire was profiled, and TCRdb retains in-frame clones only, with some absent. The sample contains roughly 110,000 clones, about 92% of which appear only once. No antigens are known for them. The material was unstimulated CD4+ T cells sorted from spleen or lymph node cells, obtained before transplant. The receptors were gathered from a human donor who was the organ donor for an intestinal transplant. Both conserved end residues are part of each CDR3. A D gene is named only where the DNA matches it firmly.

CDR3 protein: CASSQALAGAYEQYF; CDR3 DNA: TGTGCCAGCAGCCAAGCGCTAGCGGGGGCCTACGAGCAGTACTTC; D gene: TRBD2; J gene: TRBJ2-7; V gene: TRBV14
CDR3 protein: CASSTSGSPTDTQYF; CDR3 DNA: TGTGCCAGCAGCACTAGCGGGAGCCCCACAGATACGCAGTATTTT; D gene: TRBD2; J gene: TRBJ2-3; V gene: TRBV7-2
CDR3 protein: CASSSLAGGPLRAIRNEQFF; CDR3 DNA: TGCGCCAGCAGCTCCCTAGCGGGAGGGCCGTTAAGGGCGATTCGCAATGAGCAGTTCTTC; D gene: TRBD2; J gene: TRBJ2-1; V gene: TRBV5-1
CDR3 protein: CAISESRQENYGYTF; CDR3 DNA: TGTGCCATCAGTGAGTCGAGACAAGAAAACTATGGCTACACCTTC; D gene: -; J gene: TRBJ1-2; V gene: TRBV10-3
CDR3 protein: CASTERLAGPTDTQYF; CDR3 DNA: TGTGCCAGCACCGAAAGGCTAGCGGGGCCCACAGATACGCAGTATTTT; D gene: TRBD2; J gene: TRBJ2-3; V gene: TRBV7-2
CDR3 protein: CASSELSGVGNTIYF; CDR3 DNA: TGTGCCAGCAGTGAATTATCGGGGGTAGGAAACACCATATATTTT; D gene: -; J gene: TRBJ1-3; V gene: TRBV6-1
CDR3 protein: CASSVNRGGEPQHF; CDR3 DNA: TGTGCCAGTAGCGTCAACAGGGGCGGTGAGCCCCAGCATTTT; D gene: TRBD1; J gene: TRBJ1-5; V gene: TRBV19
CDR3 protein: CAWSVGGTGELFF; CDR3 DNA: TGTGCCTGGAGTGTAGGTGGGACCGGGGAGCTGTTTTTT; D gene: -; J gene: TRBJ2-2; V gene: TRBV30
CDR3 protein: CASSLARLAGVHNEQFF; CDR3 DNA: TGCGCCAGCAGCTTGGCAAGACTAGCGGGGGTTCACAATGAGCAGTTCTTC; D gene: TRBD2; J gene: TRBJ2-1; V gene: TRBV5-1
CDR3 protein: CASTDRGSRGKETQYF; CDR3 DNA: TGTGCCAGTACCGACCGGGGTTCACGGGGAAAAGAGACCCAGTACTTC; D gene: -; J gene: TRBJ2-5; V gene: TRBV19
CDR3 protein: CASSHNSGPSTDTQYF; CDR3 DNA: TGCGCCAGCAGCCACAATAGCGGGCCTAGCACAGATACGCAGTATTTT; D gene: TRBD2; J gene: TRBJ2-3; V gene: TRBV5-1
CDR3 protein: CASSISAGGPDTQYF; CDR3 DNA: TGTGCCAGTAGTATCTCAGCGGGAGGGCCAGATACGCAGTATTTT; D gene: TRBD2; J gene: TRBJ2-3; V gene: TRBV19
CDR3 protein: CASGSGLKINEQFF; CDR3 DNA: TGTGCCAGTGGTTCTGGACTGAAGATCAATGAGCAGTTCTTC; D gene: -; J gene: TRBJ2-1; V gene: TRBV19
CDR3 protein: CATSRGASGRAYNEQFF; CDR3 DNA: TGTGCCACCAGCAGAGGAGCTAGCGGGAGGGCTTACAATGAGCAGTTCTTC; D gene: TRBD2; J gene: TRBJ2-1; V gene: TRBV15
CDR3 protein: CASIRTSGPYEQYF; CDR3 DNA: TGTGCCAGCATCCGGACTAGCGGGCCCTACGAGCAGTACTTC; D gene: TRBD2; J gene: TRBJ2-7; V gene: TRBV27
CDR3 protein: CASSHPGLAGYEQYF; CDR3 DNA: TGTGCCAGCAGCCATCCGGGACTAGCGGGCTACGAGCAGTACTTC; D gene: TRBD2; J gene: TRBJ2-7; V gene: TRBV4-2
CDR3 protein: CASSSGTSGNIQYF; CDR3 DNA: TGTGCCAGCAGCTCCGGGACTAGCGGAAACATTCAGTACTTC; D gene: TRBD2; J gene: TRBJ2-4; V gene: TRBV5-4
CDR3 protein: CASSVGGTDDEQFF; CDR3 DNA: TGTGCCAGCAGCGTAGGCGGGACCGATGATGAGCAGTTCTTC; D gene: -; J gene: TRBJ2-1; V gene: TRBV9
CDR3 protein: CASSPPRQGRTEAFF; CDR3 DNA: TGTGCCAGCAGCCCCCCCCGGCAGGGAAGGACTGAAGCTTTCTTT; D gene: -; J gene: TRBJ1-1; V gene: TRBV6-7
CDR3 protein: CASSSATDSGYGYTF; CDR3 DNA: TGTGCCAGCAGCTCGGCGACAGACTCGGGCTATGGCTACACCTTC; D gene: -; J gene: TRBJ1-2; V gene: TRBV5-4
CDR3 protein: CASSIGDRINEQYF; CDR3 DNA: TGTGCCAGTAGTATCGGGGACAGGATTAACGAGCAGTACTTC; D gene: TRBD1; J gene: TRBJ2-7; V gene: TRBV19
CDR3 protein: CASSLQGVRNTEAFF; CDR3 DNA: TGCGCCAGCAGCTTACAGGGGGTGAGGAACACTGAAGCTTTCTTT; D gene: TRBD1; J gene: TRBJ1-1; V gene: TRBV5-1
CDR3 protein: CASLRTSGITDTQYF; CDR3 DNA: TGTGCCAGCCTAAGGACTAGCGGGATAACAGATACGCAGTATTTT; D gene: TRBD2; J gene: TRBJ2-3; V gene: TRBV6-1
CDR3 protein: CAWALTWDWNTGELFF; CDR3 DNA: TGTGCCTGGGCCCTCACTTGGGACTGGAACACCGGGGAGCTGTTTTTT; D gene: -; J gene: TRBJ2-2; V gene: TRBV30